These 5 T cell receptor beta chains originate from one sample sequenced in a study of T-cell memory formation after mild COVID-19. TCRdb itself ran the 5' RACE reads through MiXCR, one entry per CDR3 protein. Of roughly 130,000 distinct CDR3 sequences in the sample, about a sixth are singletons; the top ten hold roughly 5%. The sequenced sample consisted of PBMCs or a T cell subset sorted from them (not recorded which). These receptors were obtained from a man aged 18 to 35 who had mild COVID-19 (a few samples of this study predate the infection). Cell type and time point are not known.

This chain uses TRBV5-1 with TRBJ2-2; D remains ambiguous. The CDR3 is 16 residues long. V was trimmed by 1 base and J by 6 bases, leaving 16 bases between them. CDR1 is SGHRS and CDR2 is YFSETQ in the germline V gene. The CDR3 region has the DNA TGCGCCAGCAGCTTGATCGGTCAACTTTCATCCGGGGAGCTGTTTTTT. It specifies CASSLIGQLSSGELFF.

Only a few counts were recorded for this clonotype. The V call is TRBV4-3, the J call TRBJ2-2; weak D call: TRBD1 (5 bases). In germline, CDR1 is LGHNA, CDR2 YSLEER. The CDR3 loop spans 15 amino acids. Deletions cut 0 bases from V and 3 bases from J, with 8 bases between. The CDR3 loop is CASSQDGRDTGELFF. The CDR3 DNA reads TGCGCCAGCAGCCAAGATGGCAGGGACACCGGGGAGCTGTTTTTT.

There are many counts of this clonotype. The CDR3 nucleotides read TGCAGTTCGCGACAGGGGTGGAACACTGAAGCTTTCTTT. It codes for CSSRQGWNTEAFF. The V gene is TRBV20-1, the J gene TRBJ1-1, with 8 positions matching TRBD1. The V and J ends lost 8 bases and 1 base, in that order; junction bases with no gene match: 6. The CDR3 loop spans 13 amino acids. In germline, CDR1 is DFQATT, CDR2 SNEGSKA (reference sequence).

The chain couples TRBV13 to TRBJ2-2; TRBD1 matches at 7 bases. CDR3 size: 12 residues. Per germline, CDR1 PRHDT and CDR2 FYEKMQ (reference sequence). With V trimmed by 8 bases and J by 6 bases, 3 bases remained unmatched. CDR3 DNA sequence: TGTGCCAGCGGGACAGTCGCCGGGGAGCTGTTTTTT. Protein product: CASGTVAGELFF.

This rearrangement joins TRBV6-6 to TRBJ1-6; weak D call: TRBD1 (5 bases). This CDR3 region has 15 residues. Trimming took off 4 bases at V and 6 bases at J, with 13 bases between the two ends. Germline lookup yields CDR1 MNHNY and CDR2 SVGAGI (reference sequence). CDR3 nucleotide sequence: TGTGCCAGCAGTTTCCCCCAGGGAATTAATTCACCCCTCCACTTT. Amino acids: CASSFPQGINSPLHF.